This passage covers 2 T cell receptor beta chains from one sample sequenced in a study of T cell responses to AZD1222 COVID-19 vaccine. Here immunoSEQ multiplex PCR was the method, and the copy in TCRdb shows in-frame clones only, minus some. The table records 150,000 to 200,000 clones, 92% of them present only once. The sequences come from peripheral blood, collected 28 days after the second AZD1222 dose. The receptors shown here come from an adult who received the AZD1222 COVID-19 vaccine.

This chain links TRBV19 with TRBJ2-2; D may be TRBD2 (5 bases). The V end was cut by 3 bases, the J end by 6 bases, with 14 bases between. This CDR3 spans 15 amino acids. Germline V gene lookup returns CDR1 LNHDA and CDR2 SQIVND (reference sequence). The CDR3 region is CASSIPPLAPGELFF. The CDR3, as DNA: TGTGCCAGTAGTATCCCCCCGCTAGCCCCCGGGGAGCTGTTTTTT.

This chain joins TRBV9 and TRBJ1-1; 8 bases are a match to TRBD1. This CDR3 has 14 amino acids. After removal of 2 bases from V and 5 bases from J, the junction contained 5 bases not matched to a gene. Germline CDR1 SGDLS, CDR2 YYNGEE. The CDR3: CASSVLTGETEAFF. The CDR3 DNA follows: TGTGCCAGCAGCGTTTTGACAGGGGAGACTGAAGCTTTCTTT.